A selection of T cell receptor beta chains follows, all from one sample in a study of identical twins. One entry per CDR3 protein, called by TCRdb with MiXCR from the 5' RACE reads. The sample has hundreds of thousands of distinct CDR3 sequences; over 15% are singletons. The sample also formed part of further work on T cells expressing NK-cell markers.

Sequencing was carried out using PBMCs. The receptors come from a young woman in good health. The CDR3 runs from the conserved cysteine through the conserved F or W. Fields, in order: D gene, clone size, V gene, J gene, CDR3 DNA, CDR3 protein. A D gene is named only where the DNA matches it firmly. A row's size may be missing; if present it is once, few, many or a size class.

TRBD1	-	TRBV5-1	TRBJ2-5	TGCGCCAGCAGCAAGGACAGGCCTAACCAAGAGACCCAGTACTTC	CASSKDRPNQETQYF
-	-	TRBV12-3/TRBV12-4	TRBJ1-2	TGTGCCAGCAGTCCCCGGGGGGAAGAGTATGGCTACACCTTC	CASSPRGEEYGYTF
TRBD2	-	TRBV12-3/TRBV12-4	TRBJ2-5	TGTGCCAGCAGTCCCGGGAGCGGGACTGGCATCAAGTACTTC	CASSPGSGTGIKYF
-	-	TRBV9	TRBJ2-5	TGTGCCAGCACCATAGGTCCCAAGGGAGAGACCCAGTACTTC	CASTIGPKGETQYF
-	-	TRBV15	TRBJ2-3	TGTGCCACCAGCAGGGGACTTTCTAGCACAGATACGCAGTATTTT	CATSRGLSSTDTQYF
-	few	TRBV20-1	TRBJ2-1	TGCAGTGCCCCCGCCGGTGGAGGGGCCATCTACTCCTACAATGAGCAGTTCTTC	CSAPAGGGAIYSYNEQFF
-	few	TRBV12-3/TRBV12-4	TRBJ1-6	TGTGCCAGCCGCTTCTCCTCGGAAGGGTCGGCCCTCCACTTT	CASRFSSEGSALHF
-	few	TRBV2	TRBJ2-7	TGTGCCAGCAGTGGGCAGCACTACGAGCAGTACTTC	CASSGQHYEQYF
-	-	TRBV5-6	TRBJ2-2	TGTGCCAGCAGCCCCTCAGTGGGGCGCGGCGGGGAGCTGTTTTTT	CASSPSVGRGGELFF
TRBD2	-	TRBV12-3/TRBV12-4	TRBJ2-7	TGTGCCAGCCAAACAGCGGGAGCCTTCTACCACGAGCAGTACTTC	CASQTAGAFYHEQYF
-	few	TRBV20-1	TRBJ2-1	TGCAGTGCTAGTCGAGTCCGACCATACAATGAGCAGTTCTTC	CSASRVRPYNEQFF
TRBD1	-	TRBV15	TRBJ1-1	TGTGCCACCAGAGAAAACAGGGGAGGTCACACTGAAGCTTTCTTT	CATRENRGGHTEAFF
TRBD1	few	TRBV2	TRBJ2-2	TGTGCCAGCAGCACCCCGGGACAGGGGAATAACGGGGAGCTGTTTTTT	CASSTPGQGNNGELFF
TRBD1	-	TRBV6-5	TRBJ1-2	TGTGCCAGCAGTTACGCCTGGGACAGTGGGGGCTACACCTTC	CASSYAWDSGGYTF
-	-	TRBV9	TRBJ1-6	TGTGCCAGCAGCCCAGGACCGGTCAGCTATAATTCACCCCTCCACTTT	CASSPGPVSYNSPLHF
-	few	TRBV12-3/TRBV12-4	TRBJ2-7	TGTGCCAGCAGTTTAGGTGTAATACCCTACGTGCAGTACTTC	CASSLGVIPYVQYF
TRBD2	-	TRBV6-2/TRBV6-3	TRBJ2-7	TGTGCCAGCAGTTACGTACGACCAACCGGGACTAGTAAAGAGCAGTACTTC	CASSYVRPTGTSKEQYF
-	few	TRBV10-1	TRBJ1-1	TGCGCCAGCAGTGAGTCGGTAGGGCTGAACACTGAAGCTTTCTTT	CASSESVGLNTEAFF
-	many	TRBV12-3/TRBV12-4	TRBJ1-1	TGCGCCAGCAGCTTGGACACTGAAGCTTTCTTT	CASSLDTEAFF
TRBD2	few	TRBV6-5	TRBJ2-1	TGTGCCAGCAGTTACTCCCTAGCGGGAGGGCTTAGGGATGAGCAGTTCTTC	CASSYSLAGGLRDEQFF
TRBD1	-	TRBV7-9	TRBJ2-7	TGTGCCAGCAGCTCAGCGACCCGGGACAGGGGGTACTACGAGCAGTACTTC	CASSSATRDRGYYEQYF
-	-	TRBV12-3/TRBV12-4	TRBJ2-2	TGTGCCAGCATCCCGGGGGCGAACACCGGGGAGCTGTTTTTT	CASIPGANTGELFF
-	few	TRBV20-1	TRBJ2-6	TGCAGTGCTAGGTGGGCGAGCTCTGGGGCCAACGTCCTGACTTTC	CSARWASSGANVLTF
-	-	TRBV13	TRBJ2-7	TGTGCCAGCAGCCTTTACAGGGAAACCTACGAGCAGTACTTC	CASSLYRETYEQYF
TRBD2	-	TRBV6-1	TRBJ2-1	TGTGCCAACAGCCCCCTCGGGGAGGGAAGGGAGTTCTTC	CANSPLGEGREFF
-	-	TRBV12-3/TRBV12-4	TRBJ2-4	TGTGCCAGCAGTTTAGTAGAAGGGACAAACATTCAGTACTTC	CASSLVEGTNIQYF
-	few	TRBV7-2	TRBJ2-7	TGTGCCAGCAGCTTAGTTTTCATTAACCCCTCCTACGAGCAGTACTTC	CASSLVFINPSYEQYF
TRBD1	-	TRBV29-1	TRBJ2-5	TGCAGCGTTCCCTGGGACAGGGAGGGAGAGACCCAGTACTTC	CSVPWDREGETQYF
TRBD2	-	TRBV6-5	TRBJ2-7	TGTGCCAGCAGTTTCTCACACCGATTACTAGCGGGGGACCCCTACGAGCAGTACTTC	CASSFSHRLLAGDPYEQYF
-	few	TRBV12-5	TRBJ1-1	TGTGCTAGTGGTTCACGGGCCTACGCTGAAGCTTTCTTT	CASGSRAYAEAFF
-	-	TRBV9	TRBJ2-4	TGTGCCAGCAGCGTAGGAAGCCAGCCATTTGAAAACATTCAGTACTTC	CASSVGSQPFENIQYF
TRBD1	few	TRBV20-1	TRBJ1-6	TGCAGTGCTAGGGGGGTGACAGGGGGTCGTCTTTCACCCCTCCACTTT	CSARGVTGGRLSPLHF
-	-	TRBV15	TRBJ2-3	TGTGCCACCAGCAGAGCATTAGCGGCCACAGATACGCAGTATTTT	CATSRALAATDTQYF
-	-	TRBV10-3	TRBJ2-5	TGTGCCATCAGAAGGGACTACCAAGAGACCCAGTACTTC	CAIRRDYQETQYF
-	few	TRBV3-1	TRBJ2-7	TGTGCCAGCAGCCAACTTGAGGGCGAGCAGTACTTC	CASSQLEGEQYF
-	many	TRBV7-9	TRBJ1-3	TGTGCCAGCAGCTTAGCGCGAGGTGCTGGAAACACCATATATTTT	CASSLARGAGNTIYF
-	few	TRBV7-9	TRBJ2-5	TGTGCCAGCAGCTTAGGGGTCGGTAAAGAGACCCAGTACTTC	CASSLGVGKETQYF
TRBD1	few	TRBV6-5	TRBJ2-5	TGTGCCAGCAGTACGCGACAGGGGCTCCAAGAGACCCAGTACTTC	CASSTRQGLQETQYF
TRBD1	-	TRBV5-5	TRBJ1-2	TGTGCCAGCAGCTCGATACAGGGGGCCTATGGCTACACCTTC	CASSSIQGAYGYTF
TRBD1	once	TRBV5-1	TRBJ1-2	TGCGCCAGCAGTTTCACAGGGGCCGGTCATGGCTACACCTTC	CASSFTGAGHGYTF
TRBD1	-	TRBV20-1	TRBJ2-7	TGCAGTGCCTACAGGGGGTTAGACGCTTCCTACGAGCAGTACTTC	CSAYRGLDASYEQYF
-	few	TRBV7-9	TRBJ1-2	TGTGCCAGCAGCCACACGGACGGAAACTATGGCTACACCTTC	CASSHTDGNYGYTF
-	few	TRBV6-2/TRBV6-3	TRBJ2-1	TGTGCCAGCATCGAACGGGTCCAGGGTGGCGATGAGCAGTTCTTC	CASIERVQGGDEQFF
-	-	TRBV9	TRBJ2-1	TGTGCCAGCAGCGTAGGGGCGGCTTCCTACAATGAGCAGTTCTTC	CASSVGAASYNEQFF
-	-	TRBV6-6	TRBJ1-1	TGTGCCAGCAGTTACTCGTACCCTGGCGAAGCTTTCTTT	CASSYSYPGEAFF
TRBD2	-	TRBV11-3	TRBJ2-1	TGTGCCAGCAGCTTTGGGCCCGCCTTTGGACTAGCGCGGGATCGGGGGTCCTACAATGAGCAGTTCTTC	CASSFGPAFGLARDRGSYNEQFF
-	-	TRBV12-3/TRBV12-4	TRBJ2-1	TGTGCCAGCATCCCAAGTTGGGGGAAGACGAACAATGAGCAGTTCTTC	CASIPSWGKTNNEQFF
-	few	TRBV5-5	TRBJ2-5	TGTGCCAGCAGCTTGGTGGGTCCGCCGCAAGGGACCCAGTACTTC	CASSLVGPPQGTQYF
TRBD2	few	TRBV5-6	TRBJ2-3	TGTGCCAGCAGCTTACGCGGGAGGGCCGAATATACGCAGTATTTT	CASSLRGRAEYTQYF
-	-	TRBV5-1	TRBJ1-1	TGCGCCAGCAGGAGGGGTGGAGGTCAAATGAACACTGAAGCTTTCTTT	CASRRGGGQMNTEAFF
TRBD1	few	TRBV12-3/TRBV12-4	TRBJ2-5	TGTGCCAGCAGCATGGGACAGCAAGAGACCCAGTACTTC	CASSMGQQETQYF
-	-	TRBV3-1	TRBJ2-1	TGTGCCAGCAGCCAAGTTGGGTCCGGCAATGAGCAGTTCTTC	CASSQVGSGNEQFF
-	few	TRBV6-5	TRBJ2-1	TGTGCCAGCAGTTACTCCGGACTGCAGACCTACAATGAGCAGTTCTTC	CASSYSGLQTYNEQFF
TRBD2	-	TRBV7-8	TRBJ2-7	TGTGCCAGCAGCTTAACTAGCGGTGCCACCGTCTACGAGCAGTACTTC	CASSLTSGATVYEQYF
-	-	TRBV12-3/TRBV12-4	TRBJ1-3	TGTGCCAGCGGATCGCCGGGGGGAAACACCATATATTTT	CASGSPGGNTIYF
TRBD1	many	TRBV5-1	TRBJ2-7	TGCGCCAGCAGCGCGGACAGGGGGCTAAGTACCTACGAGCAGTACTTC	CASSADRGLSTYEQYF
TRBD1	-	TRBV29-1	TRBJ2-1	TGCAGCGTCGAAGGGCGTGGGACAGGGGGGTTGCACAATGAGCAGTTCTTC	CSVEGRGTGGLHNEQFF
TRBD1	-	TRBV18	TRBJ2-7	TGTGCCAGCTCACCCAAGACAGGGAAAAACGAGCAGTACTTC	CASSPKTGKNEQYF